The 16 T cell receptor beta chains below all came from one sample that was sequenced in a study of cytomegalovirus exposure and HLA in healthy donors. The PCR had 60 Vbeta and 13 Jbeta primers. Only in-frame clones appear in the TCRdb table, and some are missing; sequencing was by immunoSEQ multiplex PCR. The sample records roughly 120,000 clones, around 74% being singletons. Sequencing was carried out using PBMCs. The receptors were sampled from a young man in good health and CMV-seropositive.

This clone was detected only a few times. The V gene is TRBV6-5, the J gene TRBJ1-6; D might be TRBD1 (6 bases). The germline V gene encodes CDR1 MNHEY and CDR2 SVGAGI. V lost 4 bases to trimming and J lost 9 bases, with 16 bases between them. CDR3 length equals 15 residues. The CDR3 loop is CASSLQQGIISPLHF. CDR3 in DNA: TGTGCCAGCAGTTTACAACAGGGAATCATTTCACCCCTCCACTTT.

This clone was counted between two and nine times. The CDR3 nucleotides are TGTGCCAGCAGCTTTACGGGGTCCCTCGATGGGAACACTGAAGCTTTCTTT. Translation gives CASSFTGSLDGNTEAFF. The V call is TRBV13, the J call TRBJ1-1; D gene uncertain. The CDR3 runs to 17 residues. Trimming removed 3 bases at V and 1 base at J, with 18 bases between. Germline V gene sequence: CDR1 PRHDT, CDR2 FYEKMQ (reference sequence).

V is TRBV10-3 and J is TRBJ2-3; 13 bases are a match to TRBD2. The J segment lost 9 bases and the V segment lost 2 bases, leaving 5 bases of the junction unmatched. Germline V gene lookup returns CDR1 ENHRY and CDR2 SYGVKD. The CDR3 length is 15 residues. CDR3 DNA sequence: TGTGCCATCAGTGAGACTAGCGGGGGGGCGGGGACGCAGTATTTT. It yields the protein CAISETSGGAGTQYF.

CDR3 in DNA: TGTGCCAGTAGTTGGGGGGGTGGGATTGGCTACACCTTC. Translating it yields CASSWGGGIGYTF. V usage is TRBV19 and J usage is TRBJ1-2, with D possibly matching TRBD1 (5 bases). Germline assignment: CDR1 LNHDA and CDR2 SQIVND (reference sequence). The CDR3 length is 13 residues. Trimming took 5 bases from V and 7 from J, leaving 14 bases between them.

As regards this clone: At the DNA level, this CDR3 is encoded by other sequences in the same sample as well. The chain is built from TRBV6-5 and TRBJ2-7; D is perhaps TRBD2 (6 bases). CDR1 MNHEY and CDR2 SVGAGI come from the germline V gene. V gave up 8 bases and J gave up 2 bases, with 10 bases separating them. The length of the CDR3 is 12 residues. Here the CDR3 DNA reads TGTGCCAGCGCGGGGCAGACCTACGAGCAGTACTTC. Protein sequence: CASAGQTYEQYF.

CDR3 protein: CASSLGTGVTYEQYF. DNA of the CDR3: TGTGCCAGCAGCCTGGGGACAGGGGTAACCTACGAGCAGTACTTC. This chain connects TRBV7-2 to TRBJ2-7; 10 bases map to TRBD1. In germline, CDR1 is SGHTA, CDR2 FQGNSA. The ends lost 5 bases at V and 2 bases at J; junction bases unmatched: 6. This CDR3 spans 15 amino acids.

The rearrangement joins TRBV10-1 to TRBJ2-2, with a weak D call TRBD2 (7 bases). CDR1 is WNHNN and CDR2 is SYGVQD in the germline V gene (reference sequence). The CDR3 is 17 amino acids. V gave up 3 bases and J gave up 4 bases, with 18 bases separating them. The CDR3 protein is CASSENFAGAGTGELFF. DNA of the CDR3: TGCGCCAGCAGTGAAAATTTTGCGGGGGCTGGCACCGGGGAGCTGTTTTTT.

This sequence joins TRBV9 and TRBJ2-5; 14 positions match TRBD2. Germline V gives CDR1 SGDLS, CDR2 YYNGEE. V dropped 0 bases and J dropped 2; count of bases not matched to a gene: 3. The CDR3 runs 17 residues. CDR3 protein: CASSVGGLAGGQETQYF. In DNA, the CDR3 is TGTGCCAGCAGCGTAGGAGGACTAGCGGGGGGTCAAGAGACCCAGTACTTC.

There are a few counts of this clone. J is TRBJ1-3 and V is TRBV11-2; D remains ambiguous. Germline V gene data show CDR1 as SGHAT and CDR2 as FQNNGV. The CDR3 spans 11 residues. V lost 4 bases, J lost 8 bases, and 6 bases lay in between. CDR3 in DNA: TGTGCCAGCAGCTACGGGTACACCATATATTTT. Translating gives CASSYGYTIYF. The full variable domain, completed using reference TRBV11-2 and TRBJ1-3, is EAGVAQSPRYKIIEKRQSVAFWCNPISGHATLYWYQQILGQGPKLLIQFQNNGVVDDSQLPKDRFSAERLKGVDSTLKIQPAKLEDSAVYLCASSYGYTIYFGEGSWLTVV.

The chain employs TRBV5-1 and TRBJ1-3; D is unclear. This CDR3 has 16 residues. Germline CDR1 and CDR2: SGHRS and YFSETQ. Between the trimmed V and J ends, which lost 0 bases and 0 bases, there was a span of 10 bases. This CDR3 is CASSLDVGSSGNTIYF. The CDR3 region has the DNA TGCGCCAGCAGCTTGGATGTAGGGAGCTCTGGAAACACCATATATTTT.

As DNA, the CDR3 is TGTGCCAGCAGCGTAGAACAGAGGGAGTACAATGAGCAGTTCTTC. This sequence encodes CASSVEQREYNEQFF. The V and J genes are TRBV9 and TRBJ2-1; a weak D match, TRBD2 (5 bases). In germline, CDR1 is SGDLS, CDR2 YYNGEE. V was trimmed by 0 bases and J by 4 bases, leaving 11 bases between them. The CDR3 has 15 residues.

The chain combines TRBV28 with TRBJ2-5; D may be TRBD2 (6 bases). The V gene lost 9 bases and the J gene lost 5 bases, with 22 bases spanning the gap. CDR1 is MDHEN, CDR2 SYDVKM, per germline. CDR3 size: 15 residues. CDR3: CASRPIPERAETQYF. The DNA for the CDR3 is TGTGCCAGTAGGCCCATACCAGAGCGGGCTGAGACCCAGTACTTC.

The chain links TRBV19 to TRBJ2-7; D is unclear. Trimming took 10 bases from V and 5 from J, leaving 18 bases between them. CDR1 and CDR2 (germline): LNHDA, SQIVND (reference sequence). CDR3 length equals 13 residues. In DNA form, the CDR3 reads TGTGCCACCTCAAAGCCCTCGTTGGACGAGCAGTACTTC. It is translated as CATSKPSLDEQYF.

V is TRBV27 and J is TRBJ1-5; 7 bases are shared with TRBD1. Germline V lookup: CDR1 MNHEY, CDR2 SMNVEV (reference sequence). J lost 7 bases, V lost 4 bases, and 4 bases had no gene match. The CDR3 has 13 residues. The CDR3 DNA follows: TGTGCCAGCAGTTCCGACAGGGTCCAGCCCCAGCATTTT. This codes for CASSSDRVQPQHF.

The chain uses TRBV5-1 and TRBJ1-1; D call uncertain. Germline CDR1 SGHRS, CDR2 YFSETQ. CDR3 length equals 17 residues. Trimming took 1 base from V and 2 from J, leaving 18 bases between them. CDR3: CASSLFGVGITNTEAFF. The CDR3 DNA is TGCGCCAGCAGCTTGTTCGGGGTGGGGATAACCAACACTGAAGCTTTCTTT.

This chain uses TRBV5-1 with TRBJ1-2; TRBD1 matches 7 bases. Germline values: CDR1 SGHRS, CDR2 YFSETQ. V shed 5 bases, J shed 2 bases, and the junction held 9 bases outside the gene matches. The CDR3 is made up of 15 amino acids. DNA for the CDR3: TGCGCCAGCAGTCCTAGGACAGGCCTCAACTATGGCTACACCTTC. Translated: CASSPRTGLNYGYTF.